This T cell receptor (beta chain) derives from a study of early T cells in non-severe SARS-CoV-2 infection. TCRdb reanalysed the 5' RACE reads using MiXCR and keeps one entry per CDR3 protein. The sample holds 45,000 to 70,000 distinct CDR3 sequences, 11% seen once. V shed 5 bases, J shed 5 bases, and the junction held 3 bases outside the gene matches. The CDR3 loop spans 13 amino acids. CDR1 and CDR2 (germline): SQVTM, ANQGSEA. This rearrangement joins TRBV29-1 to TRBJ2-7; 13 bases are shared with TRBD2. The sequenced sample consisted of whole blood. This TCR derives from an adult who was a healthcare worker with PCR-confirmed SARS-CoV-2 infection or an uninfected control (not recorded which). CDR3 DNA sequence: TGCAGCGTTAGGGGGACTAGCGGGAACGAGCAGTACTTC. Translating gives CSVRGTSGNEQYF.